This T cell receptor beta chain was recovered during a study of cytomegalovirus exposure and HLA in healthy donors. Notes on the study in general: Most observed TCR sequences were rare, whereas some public TCRs were detected in many donors. High specificity and sensitivity for cytomegalovirus status were reported for the classifier. Further analysis, carried out later, found HLA-associated TCR beta chains more clonally expanded than equally common other chains. Cytomegalovirus association was assigned to about 150 TCR beta chains.

This clone was counted only a few times. The antigen is unknown. Germline values: CDR1 SGHAT, CDR2 FQNNGV. This CDR3 region has 13 residues. The V end lost 3 bases, the J end lost 10 bases, and 13 bases lay between the germline ends. Both 60 Vbeta primers and 13 Jbeta primers went into the PCR. The assay was immunoSEQ multiplex PCR, and TCRdb's table has in-frame clones only and misses some. This table has about 84,000 clones, 55% to 70% appearing once. The chain carries TRBV11-2 and TRBJ2-1; D uncertain. The sample taken for sequencing was PBMCs. The sequence derives from a woman aged 40 to 55 in good health and CMV-seropositive. In DNA, the CDR3 is TGTGCCAGCAGCTTCGATCCAGTCCAGGAGCAGTTCTTC. Translating it yields CASSFDPVQEQFF.